These 27 T cell receptor beta chains were all obtained from the same sample, sequenced in a study of cytomegalovirus exposure and HLA in healthy donors. Researchers ran the PCR with 60 Vbeta and 13 Jbeta primers. TCRdb's copy holds only in-frame clones and misses some; the assay was immunoSEQ multiplex PCR. The table includes 150,000 to 200,000 clones, under 90% detected once. Input material: PBMCs. These receptor sequences come from a man younger than 35 in good health and CMV-seronegative.

The chain has TRBV19 and TRBJ1-1, with unresolved D. The ends were cut back, 0 bases at V and 5 bases at J, with 13 bases in the middle. Germline values: CDR1 LNHDA, CDR2 SQIVND (reference sequence). The CDR3 has 15 amino acids. In DNA, the CDR3 is TGTGCCAGTAGTATAGATAAGGGAGTGGGGACTGAAGCTTTCTTT. Its protein is CASSIDKGVGTEAFF.

This clone is a singleton in its sample. The gene calls are TRBV4-2 and TRBJ2-2, with D maybe TRBD1 (6 bases). The CDR3 sequence is 15 residues long. Germline V gene sequence: CDR1 LGHNA, CDR2 YNFKEQ. Trimming pared 1 base from V and 4 bases from J, leaving 10 bases between. The CDR3 nucleotides read TGTGCCAGCAGCCAAGGGCAGGGGAGCACCGGGGAGCTGTTTTTT. Translated: CASSQGQGSTGELFF.

This chain uses TRBV7-3 with TRBJ2-2; TRBD2 is a possible D gene (6 bases). V was shortened by 5 bases and J by 5 bases, with 18 bases between the two germline ends. This CDR3 region has 16 residues. The germline V gene has CDR1 SGHTA and CDR2 FQGTGA. CDR3 sequence (DNA): TGTGCCAGCAGCGAAGCCGGGACTCGTACTACCGGGGAGCTGTTTTTT. It specifies CASSEAGTRTTGELFF.

The chain uses TRBV7-2 and TRBJ2-7; D perhaps matches TRBD2 (5 bases). The germline V and J ends were trimmed by 1 base and 6 bases, with 10 bases remaining between them. Germline V lookup: CDR1 SGHTA, CDR2 FQGNSA. The CDR3 sequence is 13 residues long. CDR3 sequence (DNA): TGTGCCAGCAGCTTAGGAGAGGGCTTCGAGCAGTACTTC. Translating gives CASSLGEGFEQYF.

The CDR3 reads CASSQDRGPNEKLFF. The CDR3 coding sequence is TGCGCCAGCAGCCAAGACAGGGGGCCCAATGAAAAACTGTTTTTT. The rearrangement joins TRBV4-3 to TRBJ1-4; 8 positions agree with TRBD1. Germline V CDR1 and CDR2: LGHNA, YSLEER. CDR3 length equals 15 residues. V trimming: 0 bases; J trimming: 5 bases; junction bases outside the gene matches: 2.

The chain has TRBV28 and TRBJ2-5; 8 bases line up with TRBD1. Germline V lookup: CDR1 MDHEN, CDR2 SYDVKM. V lost 5 bases, J lost 1 base, and 9 bases stayed unmatched. This CDR3 spans 16 amino acids. This CDR3 is CASSPPGGQGQETQYF. In nucleotides, the CDR3 is TGTGCCAGCAGTCCCCCCGGAGGACAGGGCCAAGAGACCCAGTACTTC.

This clone was counted between two and nine times. The sample contains more than one DNA sequence encoding this CDR3. V gene TRBV9 combines with J gene TRBJ2-2, with D hard to call. This CDR3 comprises 13 residues. Trimming removed 0 bases from V and 6 bases from J, with 6 bases in between. Germline V gene data show CDR1 as SGDLS and CDR2 as YYNGEE. This CDR3 reads CASSVGGSGELFF. CDR3 bases: TGTGCCAGCAGCGTAGGAGGCTCCGGGGAGCTGTTTTTT.

The chain uses TRBV15 and TRBJ2-1; 7 bases map to TRBD2. The trim removed 0 bases at V and 9 bases at J, leaving 8 bases unmatched. CDR3 length: 15 amino acids. Germline loops: CDR1 LNHNV, CDR2 YYDKDF (reference sequence). The DNA of the CDR3 is TGTGCCACCAGCAGAGACCCCTCTAGCGGAAGTGAGCAGTTCTTC. This translates into CATSRDPSSGSEQFF.

The rearrangement joins TRBV6-5 to TRBJ2-7; the match to TRBD1 covers 9 bases. From germline, CDR1 is MNHEY and CDR2 SVGAGI. Losses at the gene ends were 6 bases for V and 3 bases for J; bases not matched to a gene: 3. This CDR3 spans 13 amino acids. The CDR3 protein is CASRRQGVYEQYF. The DNA of the CDR3 is TGTGCCAGCAGGAGACAGGGGGTCTACGAGCAGTACTTC.

V and J are TRBV5-6 and TRBJ1-3; perhaps TRBD1 as D (5 bases). The CDR3 is 18 residues long. The V and J ends lost 0 bases and 5 bases respectively, with 21 bases between them. Germline loops: CDR1 SGHDT, CDR2 YYEEEE. CDR3 amino acids: CASSLGSKDNPWRNTIYF. The DNA of the CDR3 is TGTGCCAGCAGCTTGGGGTCAAAGGACAATCCGTGGCGAAACACCATATATTTT.

This rearrangement joins TRBV28 to TRBJ1-6; D gene ambiguous. V was shortened by 7 bases and J by 4 bases, with 14 bases between the two germline ends. In germline, CDR1 is MDHEN, CDR2 SYDVKM. The CDR3 is 15 amino acids. The CDR3 reads CASNSPRDYNSPLHF. CDR3 bases: TGTGCCAGCAACTCACCACGGGATTATAATTCACCCCTCCACTTT.

The rearrangement links TRBV25-1 to TRBJ1-3; D possibly corresponds to TRBD1 (5 bases). Deletions cut 11 bases from V and 0 bases from J, with 8 bases between. CDR3 length: 12 amino acids. Germline CDR1 MGHDK, CDR2 SYGVNS. The CDR3 DNA is TGTGCCGGGCAGGGCTCTGGAAACACCATATATTTT. Protein: CAGQGSGNTIYF.

The V and J genes are TRBV20-1 and TRBJ2-5; D is perhaps TRBD1 (5 bases). Deletions cut 6 bases from V and 5 bases from J, with 10 bases between. Per germline, CDR1 DFQATT and CDR2 SNEGSKA (reference sequence). There are 11 residues in the CDR3. CDR3 nucleotide sequence: TGCAGTGCCAGGAAGGGGGAGACCCAGTACTTC. This sequence encodes CSARKGETQYF.

The chain uses TRBV11-1 and TRBJ1-1; D not resolved. The V end lost 0 bases, the J end lost 4 bases, and 9 bases lay between the germline ends. The CDR3 spans 14 residues. The germline V gene encodes CDR1 SGHAT and CDR2 FQDESV (reference sequence). The CDR3 sequence: CASSLAGRATEAFF. In DNA, the CDR3 is TGTGCCAGCAGCTTAGCGGGCAGAGCCACTGAAGCTTTCTTT.

V is TRBV28 and J is TRBJ2-7; TRBD2 aligns across 7 bases. Per germline, CDR1 MDHEN and CDR2 SYDVKM. V shed 6 bases, J shed 6 bases, and the junction held 14 bases outside the gene matches. This CDR3 has 15 amino acids. The CDR3 loop reads CASSMGGREVIEQYF. For the CDR3, the DNA is TGTGCCAGCAGCATGGGAGGGAGGGAGGTGATCGAGCAGTACTTC.

The rearrangement joins TRBV5-4 to TRBJ2-2; 10 bases fit TRBD1. The J call is doubtful: the DNA matches TRBJ1-4 better. This CDR3 contains 12 residues. Germline CDR1 reads SGHNT; CDR2 reads YYREEE (reference sequence). DNA of the CDR3: TGTGCCAGCAGCTGGACAGGGGGAAAACTGTTTTTT. Protein product: CASSWTGGKLFF.

The chain is built from TRBV7-3 and TRBJ2-3, with a weak D call TRBD1 (6 bases). Germline-derived CDR1 and CDR2 are SGHTA and FQGTGA. Deletions cut 5 bases from V and 8 bases from J, with 11 bases between. This CDR3 has 12 residues. The CDR3 DNA follows: TGTGCCAGCAGCGTACAGGGTGGTACGCAGTATTTT. This gives the protein CASSVQGGTQYF. The variable domain in full, with the rest retrieved from reference TRBV7-3 and TRBJ2-3, is GAGVSQTPSNKVTEKGKYVELRCDPISGHTALYWYRQSLGQGPEFLIYFQGTGAADDSGLPNDRFFAVRPEGSVSTLKIQRTERGDSAVYLCASSVQGGTQYFGPGTRLTVL.

The chain employs TRBV25-1 and TRBJ2-1; D unresolved. V lost 10 bases and J lost 13, with 14 bases in between. There are 10 residues in the CDR3. CDR1 and CDR2 (germline): MGHDK, SYGVNS. The CDR3 DNA follows: TGTGCCACCCTGCTAGAGGTACAGTTCTTC. As protein: CATLLEVQFF.

The CDR3 DNA reads TGTGCCAGTACCCCGGCGGCAGGGGGACCCGTGGGCTACACCTTC. Its protein is CASTPAAGGPVGYTF. The genes are TRBV19 and TRBJ1-2, with 7 bases lining up with TRBD1. Per the germline V gene, CDR1 is LNHDA and CDR2 is SQIVND (reference sequence). With 7 bases clipped from V and 8 bases from J, the junction kept 16 bases outside the gene matches. The CDR3 length is 15 residues.

This chain links TRBV6-5 with TRBJ1-2, with a possible D match to TRBD1 (6 bases). The CDR3 length is 15 residues. From germline, CDR1 is MNHEY and CDR2 SVGAGI. V lost 2 bases, J lost 8 bases, and 18 bases lay in between. DNA of the CDR3: TGTGCCAGCAGTTACAGGGGGACGGTAGTCGGGGGCTACACCTTC. This translates into CASSYRGTVVGGYTF.

This chain uses TRBV9 with TRBJ2-3; 8 bases fit TRBD1. The junction had 5 bases not matched to a gene; V was cut back by 2 bases and J by 6 bases. This CDR3 is built from 14 residues. In germline, CDR1 is SGDLS, CDR2 YYNGEE. The CDR3 loop is CASSVSRGQDTQYF. CDR3 sequence (DNA): TGTGCCAGCAGCGTCTCCAGGGGGCAGGATACGCAGTATTTT.

The DNA of the CDR3 is TGTGCCAGCAGTGACGTCGGGCAGGAGGGTGAGACCCAGTACTTC. This gives the protein CASSDVGQEGETQYF. The V and J genes are TRBV2 and TRBJ2-5, with D perhaps TRBD2 (6 bases). Germline V gene lookup returns CDR1 SNHLY and CDR2 FYNNEI. Deletions cut 3 bases from V and 5 bases from J, with 16 bases between. The CDR3 is 15 residues long.

This clone showed up just a few times. The rearrangement uses TRBV19 and TRBJ2-2; D might be TRBD1 (5 bases). The V end was cut by 6 bases, the J end by 3 bases, with 5 bases between. Per the germline V gene, CDR1 is LNHDA and CDR2 is SQIVND (reference sequence). The CDR3 covers 12 residues. CDR3 in amino acids: CASRQDTGELFF. DNA of the CDR3: TGTGCCAGTAGACAGGACACCGGGGAGCTGTTTTTT.

This rearrangement joins TRBV7-9 to TRBJ2-5; 7 nucleotides line up with TRBD2. Germline V gene sequence: CDR1 SEHNR, CDR2 FQNEAQ (reference sequence). The J segment lost 9 bases and the V segment lost 0 bases, leaving 7 bases of the junction unmatched. CDR3 length: 14 amino acids. The CDR3 region has the DNA TGTGCCAGCAGCTTAGCGGGGCTAGCGGTAGCCCAGTACTTC. Protein: CASSLAGLAVAQYF.

This chain joins TRBV6-1 and TRBJ1-4, with a possible D match to TRBD1 (5 bases). The germline gives CDR1 MNHNS, CDR2 SASEGT. V lost 8 bases to trimming and J lost 7 bases, with 17 bases between them. This CDR3 spans 14 amino acids. The CDR3 spells CASSGPGVVEKLFF. The CDR3 DNA reads TGTGCCAGCTCCGGCCCGGGGGTGGTTGAAAAACTGTTTTTT.

The CDR3 nucleotides read TGTGCCAGCAGTTTGGGGCAGACATATGGAAACACCATATATTTT. Its protein product is CASSLGQTYGNTIYF. The chain combines TRBV28 with TRBJ1-3; the D gene is possibly TRBD1 (5 bases). From germline, CDR1 is MDHEN and CDR2 SYDVKM. This CDR3 is built from 15 residues. V lost 3 bases to trimming and J lost 3 bases, with 12 bases between them.

Worth noting for this clone: The same CDR3 arises from other DNA sequences in this sample as well. The genes are TRBV9 and TRBJ1-1, with D perhaps TRBD1 (6 bases). Per germline, CDR1 SGDLS and CDR2 YYNGEE. The CDR3 extends over 14 amino acids. The germline V and J ends were trimmed by 4 bases and 0 bases, with 10 bases remaining between them. The CDR3 DNA reads as TGTGCCAGCAGCCCCACAGGGTTGAACACTGAAGCTTTCTTT. Translating it yields CASSPTGLNTEAFF.